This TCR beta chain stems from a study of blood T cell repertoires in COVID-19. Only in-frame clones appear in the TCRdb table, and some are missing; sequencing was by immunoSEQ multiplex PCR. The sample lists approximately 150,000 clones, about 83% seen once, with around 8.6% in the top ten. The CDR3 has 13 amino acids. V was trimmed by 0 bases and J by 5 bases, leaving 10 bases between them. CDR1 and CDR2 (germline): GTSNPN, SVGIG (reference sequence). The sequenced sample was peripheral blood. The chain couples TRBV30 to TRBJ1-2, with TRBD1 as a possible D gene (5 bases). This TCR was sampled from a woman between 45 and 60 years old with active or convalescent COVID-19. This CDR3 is CAWSVQAAYGYTF. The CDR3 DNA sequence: TGTGCCTGGAGTGTACAGGCAGCTTATGGCTACACCTTC.